A single sample is the source of the 18 T cell receptor beta chains below, sequenced in a study of tumor-infiltrating T cells and Merkel cell polyomavirus. For the study at large: The T cells studied were CD8+ and recognized the Merkel cell polyomavirus KLL epitope.

Every patient's tumor was robustly positive for Merkel cell polyomavirus Large T antigen on immunohistochemistry. The repertoire was sequenced with immunoSEQ multiplex PCR; TCRdb's copy has only in-frame clones and lacks some. The sample comprises 25,000 or so clones, 87% of which are singletons, and roughly 2.7% rests with the top ten. Sequences were obtained from lymph node tissue. Source of these receptors: a man aged 50-59 years with Merkel cell carcinoma.

The rearrangement links TRBV6-1 to TRBJ2-7; 8 positions agree with TRBD1. The CDR3 has 13 residues. V lost 10 bases, J lost 1 base, and 6 bases stayed unmatched. Looked up from germline, CDR1 is MNHNS and CDR2 is SASEGT. The DNA for the CDR3 is TGTGCCATGGGGACAGGACCTTCCTACGAGCAGTACTTC. It translates to CAMGTGPSYEQYF.

This clone was found once. This chain uses TRBV28 with TRBJ1-4; TRBD1 matches at 7 bases. The CDR3 has 15 amino acids. The germline gives CDR1 MDHEN, CDR2 SYDVKM. V lost 6 bases and J lost 7; bases outside the gene matches: 11. The DNA of the CDR3 is TGTGCCAGCAGCCGCGGTGCGACAGGGAGTGAAAAACTGTTTTTT. Its protein product is CASSRGATGSEKLFF. Together with reference TRBV28 and TRBJ1-4, the CDR3 gives the full variable domain: DVKVTQSSRYLVKRTGEKVFLECVQDMDHENMFWYRQDPGLGLRLIYFSYDVKMKEKGDIPEGYSVSREKKERFSLILESASTNQTSMYLCASSRGATGSEKLFFGSGTQLSVL.

This clone was seen once. The rearrangement links TRBV28 to TRBJ2-7, with D uncertain. V was trimmed by 3 bases and J by 4 bases, leaving 7 bases between them. The CDR3 covers 12 residues. Germline V gene data show CDR1 as MDHEN and CDR2 as SYDVKM. The CDR3 here is CASSLSEYEQYF. The CDR3 DNA is TGTGCCAGCAGTTTGTCGGAGTACGAGCAGTACTTC.

This clone was found a few times. The rearrangement links TRBV25-1 to TRBJ2-7; TRBD1 matches at 8 bases. V trimming: 5 bases; J trimming: 10 bases; junction bases outside the gene matches: 4. CDR3 size: 11 residues. Germline V gene data show CDR1 as MGHDK and CDR2 as SYGVNS. The CDR3 sequence is CASSLGTGQYF. For the CDR3, the DNA is TGTGCCAGCAGTCTAGGGACAGGCCAGTACTTC.

This clone was seen a single time. The rearrangement links TRBV18 to TRBJ2-7, with a weak D call TRBD2 (6 bases). The ends were cut back, 1 base at V and 1 base at J, with 11 bases in the middle. The CDR3 totals 15 residues. The germline CDR1 and CDR2 sequences are KGHSH and LQKENI. Here the CDR3 DNA reads TGTGCCAGCTCACCACGTTCGGGGGAATCCTACGAGCAGTACTTC. This encodes CASSPRSGESYEQYF.

The rearrangement uses TRBV19 and TRBJ1-1; 8 bases fit TRBD1. From germline, CDR1 is LNHDA and CDR2 SQIVND (reference sequence). The CDR3 runs 16 residues. With V trimmed by 3 bases and J by 3 bases, 9 bases remained unmatched. CDR3 sequence reads: CASSIFRAGGYTEAFF. The CDR3 nucleotides read TGTGCCAGTAGTATCTTTAGGGCAGGGGGCTACACTGAAGCTTTCTTT.

The chain is built from TRBV7-6 and TRBJ2-2; TRBD2 matches at 13 bases. This CDR3 is 17 amino acids long. Trimming removed 1 base from V and 4 bases from J; junction bases left unmatched: 3. Germline V gives CDR1 SGHVS, CDR2 FNYEAQ. The CDR3 nucleotides are TGTGCCAGCAGCTTAGAGACTAGCGGGGGGCCCACCGGGGAGCTGTTTTTT. Translation: CASSLETSGGPTGELFF.

V gene TRBV28 combines with J gene TRBJ2-7; TRBD2 agrees at 11 bases. The CDR3 sequence is 15 residues long. The V segment lost 5 bases and the J segment 0 bases; nucleotides outside the gene matches: 3. Per germline, CDR1 MDHEN and CDR2 SYDVKM. For the CDR3, the DNA is TGTGCCAGCAGTGGGGGGACTAGCGGCTCCTACGAGCAGTACTTC. As protein: CASSGGTSGSYEQYF.

The rearrangement links TRBV19 to TRBJ2-5; 13 positions match TRBD2. J gave up 3 bases and V 2 bases, and 0 bases lay outside the gene matches. Per germline, CDR1 LNHDA and CDR2 SQIVND (reference sequence). The CDR3 is made up of 15 amino acids. The CDR3 region is CASSITSGREETQYF. Here the CDR3 DNA reads TGTGCCAGTAGTATAACTAGCGGGAGGGAAGAGACCCAGTACTTC. The full variable domain, rest sourced from reference TRBV19 and TRBJ2-5, is DGGITQSPKYLFRKEGQNVTLSCEQNLNHDAMYWYRQDPGQGLRLIYYSQIVNDFQKGDIAEGYSVSREKKESFPLTVTSAQKNPTAFYLCASSITSGREETQYFGPGTRLLVL.

The genes are TRBV28 and TRBJ2-7, with D tentatively TRBD2 (7 bases). Germline loops: CDR1 MDHEN, CDR2 SYDVKM. The CDR3 length is 15 residues. V lost 8 bases and J 0 bases, leaving 17 bases between the germline ends. CDR3 residues: CASSQGGVNSYEQYF. CDR3 DNA: TGTGCCAGCTCCCAAGGGGGGGTTAACTCCTACGAGCAGTACTTC. Together with reference TRBV28 and TRBJ2-7, the CDR3 gives the full variable domain: DVKVTQSSRYLVKRTGEKVFLECVQDMDHENMFWYRQDPGLGLRLIYFSYDVKMKEKGDIPEGYSVSREKKERFSLILESASTNQTSMYLCASSQGGVNSYEQYFGPGTRLTVT.

The chain uses TRBV30 and TRBJ2-5, with 13 nucleotides matching TRBD2. CDR3 length: 14 amino acids. Unmatched junction bases numbered 4, after V lost 4 bases and J lost 5 bases. CDR1 and CDR2 from the germline V gene are GTSNPN and SVGIG (reference sequence). CDR3 in amino acids: CAWKSLAGGETQYF. The CDR3 DNA is TGTGCCTGGAAATCACTAGCGGGAGGGGAGACCCAGTACTTC.

The J gene is TRBJ2-7, the V gene TRBV6-5, with D tentatively TRBD2 (5 bases). V shed 5 bases and J shed 3 bases, with 14 bases lying between them. Germline V CDR1 and CDR2: MNHEY, SVGAGI. CDR3 length: 14 amino acids. The CDR3 sequence is CASSAELVGYEQYF. The CDR3 DNA follows: TGTGCCAGCAGTGCCGAACTAGTCGGCTACGAGCAGTACTTC.

The V gene is TRBV7-9, the J gene TRBJ2-3; no firm D call. CDR1 is SEHNR, CDR2 FQNEAQ, per germline (reference sequence). The V gene lost 1 base and the J gene lost 0 bases, with 11 bases spanning the gap. The CDR3 runs to 16 residues. The DNA of the CDR3 is TGTGCCAGCAGCTTAGGACACCCTACTAGCACAGATACGCAGTATTTT. It encodes CASSLGHPTSTDTQYF.

The rearrangement uses TRBV28 and TRBJ1-1, with D perhaps matching TRBD1 (5 bases). This CDR3 region has 15 residues. Germline V gene lookup returns CDR1 MDHEN and CDR2 SYDVKM. Trimming took 7 bases from V and 6 from J, leaving 21 bases between them. CDR3 sequence reads: CASTPARGVRAEAFF. In DNA form, the CDR3 reads TGTGCCAGCACCCCTGCTCGGGGGGTGCGGGCTGAAGCTTTCTTT.

The chain joins TRBV7-3 to TRBJ2-6; D is perhaps TRBD1 (6 bases). V was clipped by 6 bases and J by 4 bases, with 13 bases between them. The germline gives CDR1 SGHTA, CDR2 FQGTGA. This CDR3 has 15 residues. CDR3 protein: CASRPTGSGANVLTF. CDR3 in DNA: TGTGCCAGCAGACCCACAGGGTCGGGGGCCAACGTCCTGACTTTC.

This chain joins TRBV9 and TRBJ2-5; D may be TRBD1 (6 bases). The J call may be mistaken, given a closer DNA end match to TRBJ2-7. Germline assignment: CDR1 SGDLS and CDR2 YYNGEE. The CDR3 spans 15 residues. The CDR3: CASSVEQGSSYEQYF. The CDR3 nucleotides are TGTGCCAGCAGCGTAGAGCAGGGGTCAAGCTACGAGCAGTACTTC.

This chain connects TRBV2 to TRBJ2-2; possibly TRBD2 for D (7 bases). CDR3 length: 18 amino acids. The germline V and J ends were trimmed by 3 bases and 5 bases, with 22 bases remaining between them. CDR1 is SNHLY and CDR2 is FYNNEI in the germline V gene. The CDR3 region is CASSDRGAGIKVTGELFF. The DNA of the CDR3 is TGTGCCAGCAGTGACCGGGGGGCCGGGATTAAGGTGACCGGGGAGCTGTTTTTT.

This clone turned up a few times. The chain employs TRBV6-6 and TRBJ2-2, with a weak D call TRBD1 (5 bases). V lost 5 bases to trimming and J lost 6 bases, with 16 bases between them. The CDR3 totals 15 residues. Germline CDR1 reads MNHNY; CDR2 reads SVGAGI (reference sequence). The CDR3 bases are TGTGCCAGCAGTCCCCGAAGACAGCCTCCCGGGGAGCTGTTTTTT. It encodes CASSPRRQPPGELFF.